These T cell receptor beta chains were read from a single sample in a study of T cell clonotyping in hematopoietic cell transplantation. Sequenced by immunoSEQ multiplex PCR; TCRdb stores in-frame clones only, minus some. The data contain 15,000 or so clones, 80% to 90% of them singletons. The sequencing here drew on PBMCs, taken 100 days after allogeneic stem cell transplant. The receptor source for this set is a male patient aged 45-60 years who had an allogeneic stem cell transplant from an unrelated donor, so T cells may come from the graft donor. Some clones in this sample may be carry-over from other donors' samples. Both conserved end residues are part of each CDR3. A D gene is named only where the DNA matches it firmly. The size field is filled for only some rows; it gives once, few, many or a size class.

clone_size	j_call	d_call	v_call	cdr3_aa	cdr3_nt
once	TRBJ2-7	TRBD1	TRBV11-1	CASSTTGTDLYEQYF	TGTGCCAGCAGCACAACCGGGACAGATCTCTACGAGCAGTACTTC
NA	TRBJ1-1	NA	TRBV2	CASIRIQGDTEAFF	TGTGCCAGCATACGGATACAGGGTGACACTGAAGCTTTCTTT
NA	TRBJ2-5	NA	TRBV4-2	CASSQGGAEETQYF	TGTGCCAGCAGCCAAGGTGGGGCAGAAGAGACCCAGTACTTC
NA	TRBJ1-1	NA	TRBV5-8	CASRPRGRAEAFF	TGTGCCAGCAGACCCCGGGGTAGAGCTGAAGCTTTCTTT
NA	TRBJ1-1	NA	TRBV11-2	CASSLGLNTEAFF	TGTGCCAGCAGCTTGGGCCTGAACACTGAAGCTTTCTTT
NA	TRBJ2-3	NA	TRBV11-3	CASSLGRSTDTQYF	TGTGCCAGCAGCTTGGGGCGGAGCACAGATACGCAGTATTTT
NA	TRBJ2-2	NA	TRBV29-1	CSVVGRTNTGELFF	TGCAGCGTTGTGGGCAGGACCAACACCGGGGAGCTGTTTTTT
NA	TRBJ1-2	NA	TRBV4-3	CASSPGVSVSANYGYTF	TGCGCCAGCAGCCCCGGGGTTTCTGTATCCGCTAACTATGGCTACACCTTC
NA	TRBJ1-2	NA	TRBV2	CASSETRAEGYTF	TGTGCCAGCAGTGAAACGCGCGCGGAGGGCTACACCTTC
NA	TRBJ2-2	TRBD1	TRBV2	CASSAGGANTGELFF	TGTGCCAGCAGTGCAGGGGGCGCGAACACCGGGGAGCTGTTTTTT
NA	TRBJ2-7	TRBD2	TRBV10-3	CAISESWASGRVAHEQYF	TGTGCCATCAGTGAGTCATGGGCTAGCGGGAGGGTGGCACACGAGCAGTACTTC
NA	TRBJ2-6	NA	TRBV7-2	CASAPYTSGANVLTF	TGTGCCAGCGCCCCTTACACCTCTGGGGCCAACGTCCTGACTTTC
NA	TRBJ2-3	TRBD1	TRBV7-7	CASGQGANTDTQYF	TGTGCTAGCGGACAGGGGGCGAACACAGATACGCAGTATTTT
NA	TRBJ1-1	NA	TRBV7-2	CASSLGFGSTEAFF	TGTGCCAGCAGCTTAGGATTTGGCAGCACTGAAGCTTTCTTT
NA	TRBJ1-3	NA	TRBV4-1	CASSQDPGSGNTIYF	TGCGCCAGCAGCCAAGATCCGGGGTCTGGAAACACCATATATTTT
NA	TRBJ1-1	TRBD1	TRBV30	CAWMRIEGQSEAFF	TGTGCCTGGATGCGGATAGAGGGACAGAGCGAAGCTTTCTTT
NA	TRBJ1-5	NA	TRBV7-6	CASSFATNQPQHF	TGTGCCAGCAGCTTCGCCACGAATCAGCCCCAGCATTTT
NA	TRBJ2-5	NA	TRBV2	CASKTGRGETQYF	TGTGCCAGCAAGACGGGTCGGGGAGAGACCCAGTACTTC
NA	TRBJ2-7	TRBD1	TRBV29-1	CSAARDRGREQYF	TGCAGCGCTGCCCGGGACAGGGGGCGCGAGCAGTACTTC
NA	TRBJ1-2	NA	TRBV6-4	CASSPTGRGNYGYTF	TGTGCCAGCAGTCCTACAGGGAGGGGAAACTATGGCTACACCTTC
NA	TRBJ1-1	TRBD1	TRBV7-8	CASSFARTGGNTEAFF	TGTGCCAGCAGCTTCGCTCGGACAGGGGGGAACACTGAAGCTTTCTTT
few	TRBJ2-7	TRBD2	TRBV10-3	CAIRLGLAGGNSYEQYF	TGTGCCATCAGACTCGGACTAGCGGGAGGCAACTCCTACGAGCAGTACTTC
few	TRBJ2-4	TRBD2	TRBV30	CAWSPRGGAGNIQYF	TGTGCCTGGAGTCCCCGGGGGGGGGCTGGAAACATTCAGTACTTC
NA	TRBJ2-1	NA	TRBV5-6	CASSLQFPSYNEQFF	TGTGCCAGCAGCTTGCAGTTTCCCTCCTACAATGAGCAGTTCTTC
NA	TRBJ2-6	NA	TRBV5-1	CASSLDGRAYSGANVLTF	TGCGCCAGCAGCCTGGACGGCAGGGCATACTCTGGGGCCAACGTCCTGACTTTC
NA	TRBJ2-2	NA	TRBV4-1	CASSRPRGSLNTGELFF	TGCGCCAGCAGCCGACCTAGGGGGTCCCTGAACACCGGGGAGCTGTTTTTT
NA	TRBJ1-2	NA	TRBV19	CASSAGTSPNYGYTF	TGTGCCAGTAGTGCGGGGACAAGCCCCAACTATGGCTACACCTTC
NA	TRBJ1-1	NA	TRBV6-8	CASPGQQNTEAFF	TGTGCCAGCCCCGGACAGCAGAACACTGAAGCTTTCTTT
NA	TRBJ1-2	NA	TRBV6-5	CASSLGGGNYGYTF	TGTGCCAGCAGTTTGGGAGGGGGGAACTATGGCTACACCTTC
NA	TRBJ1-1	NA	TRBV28	CASSFRSVHEAFF	TGTGCCAGCAGTTTTCGGTCAGTCCATGAAGCTTTCTTT
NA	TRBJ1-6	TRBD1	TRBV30	CALQGETSYNSPLHF	TGTGCCTTACAGGGGGAGACCTCCTATAATTCACCCCTCCACTTT
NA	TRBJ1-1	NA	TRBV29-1	CSIAYNRANTEAFF	TGCAGCATTGCGTATAACAGGGCGAACACTGAAGCTTTCTTT
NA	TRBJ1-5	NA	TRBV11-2	CASSPEGQPQHF	TGTGCCAGCAGCCCCGAGGGTCAGCCCCAGCATTTT
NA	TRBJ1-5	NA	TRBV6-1	CASIRTGTYQPQHF	TGTGCCAGCATTCGTACAGGTACCTATCAGCCCCAGCATTTT
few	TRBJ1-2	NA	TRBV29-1	CSVEDLEDYGYTF	TGCAGCGTTGAAGATCTGGAGGACTATGGCTACACCTTC
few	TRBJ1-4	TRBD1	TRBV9	CASDQGGGGEKLFF	TGTGCCAGCGATCAGGGGGGAGGTGGTGAAAAACTGTTTTTT
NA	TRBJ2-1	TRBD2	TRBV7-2	CASSSRGLADQSSYNEQFF	TGTGCCAGCAGCTCTAGGGGACTAGCGGACCAGTCCTCCTACAATGAGCAGTTCTTC
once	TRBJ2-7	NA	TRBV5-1	CASSFAQRRYEQYF	TGCGCCAGCAGCTTTGCACAGAGGCGTTACGAGCAGTACTTC
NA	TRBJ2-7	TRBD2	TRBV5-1	CASSLGAAGGYEQYF	TGCGCCAGCAGCTTGGGAGCCGCGGGAGGTTACGAGCAGTACTTC
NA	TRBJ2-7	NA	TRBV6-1	CASSQSWGTAYEQYF	TGTGCCAGCAGTCAAAGCTGGGGTACAGCCTACGAGCAGTACTTC
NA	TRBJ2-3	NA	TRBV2	CASSEGPDTQYF	TGTGCCAGCAGTGAGGGGCCTGATACGCAGTATTTT
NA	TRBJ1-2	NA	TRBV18	CASSPMGRSTIGSYGYTF	TGTGCCAGCTCACCAATGGGACGGAGTACGATTGGCTCCTATGGCTACACCTTC
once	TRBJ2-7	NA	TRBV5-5	CASSLGAGPYEQYF	TGTGCCAGCAGCTTGGGGGCAGGACCCTACGAGCAGTACTTC